This entry describes one T cell receptor (beta chain). Its cognate antigen is unknown. The PCR used 60 Vbeta and 13 Jbeta primers. Per the original methods: Unique TCR beta chains numbered 80 million to 95 million in a later analysis, with roughly 10 million shared. Data came from immunoSEQ multiplex PCR; TCRdb stores just in-frame clones and leaves some out. V, J and clone size were drawn from that table, and D and trimming were deduced from the DNA. In the table there are some 140,000 clones, 75% of which are singletons. The source of the sample is a study of cytomegalovirus exposure and HLA in healthy donors. Trimming cost V 3 bases and J 8 bases, with 11 bases left between them. The CDR3 extends over 12 amino acids. Germline CDR1 is SGDLS and CDR2 is YYNGEE. General observations from the study: Reported results showed that the classifier diagnosed cytomegalovirus status with high specificity and sensitivity. What was likely a sequencing artifact was a cluster of highly shared sequence variants. Cytomegalovirus-associated TCR beta chains were listed, numbering some 150.

The chain couples TRBV9 to TRBJ1-1; no firm D call. The source is a man aged 30 to 45 in good health and CMV-seronegative. Sequences were obtained from PBMCs. CDR3 nucleotides: TGTGCCAGCAGCGGTACGAGTCTCGAAGCTTTCTTT. This codes for CASSGTSLEAFF.